The 16 T cell receptor beta chains reported below all come from one sample, sequenced in a study of vaccination and CD4 T cells after COVID-19. Treatment here: approximately nine-day PBMC culture with coronavirus spike peptide pools or control peptides (ViraFEST assay). What these receptors recognize is not known. Sequencing of DNA taken from cultured CD4+ T cells relied on the Oncomine TCR Beta short-read assay. TCRdb processed the PCR reads anew with MiXCR; each CDR3 protein has one entry. The sample lists 4,500 or so distinct CDR3 sequences, over 40% occurring once. Sequenced sample: CD4+ T cells from blood, cultured in vitro. Every receptor here comes from a human donor who had recovered from COVID-19.

The chain employs TRBV15 and TRBJ2-1; D is uncertain. Trimming took off 3 bases at V and 3 bases at J, with 9 bases between the two ends. CDR3 length equals 14 residues. Germline CDR1 reads LNHNV; CDR2 reads YYDKDF (reference sequence). For the CDR3, the DNA is TGTGCCACCAGCAGGGATACTGGCTACAATGAGCAGTTCTTC. This codes for CATSRDTGYNEQFF.

This clonotype was seen only once. This chain's CDR3 is CASSLTGAKGTDTQYF. DNA of the CDR3: TGTGCCAGCAGCCTCACGGGGGCCAAGGGCACAGATACGCAGTATTTT. The gene calls are TRBV11-3 and TRBJ2-3; D possibly matches TRBD1 or TRBD2 (6 bases each). Germline CDR1 is SGHNT and CDR2 is YENEEA. CDR3 length: 16 amino acids. V lost 5 bases and J lost 1, with 16 bases in between.

The chain uses TRBV7-2 and TRBJ2-7; a weak D match, TRBD2 (6 bases). This CDR3 has 17 amino acids. Germline V CDR1 and CDR2: SGHTA, FQGNSA. Trimming removed 5 bases at V and 2 bases at J, with 22 bases between. CDR3 sequence: CASSPGVGLRVPYEQYF. The CDR3, as DNA: TGTGCCAGCAGCCCCGGGGTCGGACTACGAGTCCCCTACGAGCAGTACTTC.

This clonotype occurred a few times. The chain has TRBV4-3 and TRBJ1-5; possible D gene TRBD1, 5 bases. Germline loops: CDR1 LGHNA, CDR2 YSLEER. Deletions cut 3 bases from V and 7 bases from J, with 13 bases between. This CDR3 is built from 14 residues. This chain's CDR3 is CASSQGTGIQPQHF. The CDR3 DNA reads as TGCGCCAGCAGCCAGGGTACAGGTATCCAGCCCCAGCATTTT.

This clonotype was counted between two and nine times. This rearrangement joins TRBV20-1 to TRBJ2-7; 7 bases line up with TRBD2. The V gene end was trimmed by 6 bases and the J gene end by 6 bases; junction bases not matched to a gene: 8. CDR1 DFQATT and CDR2 SNEGSKA come from the germline V gene (reference sequence). The CDR3 loop spans 12 amino acids. DNA for the CDR3: TGCAGTGCGGGGCGGGGGACTGGCGAGCAGTACTTC. This gives the protein CSAGRGTGEQYF.

This clonotype has a handful of counts. The chain employs TRBV20-1 and TRBJ2-3; 11 bases agree with TRBD2. The CDR3 consists of 13 residues. Germline CDR1 and CDR2: DFQATT and SNEGSKA (reference sequence). V lost 7 bases, J lost 5 bases, and 5 bases stayed unmatched. The CDR3 coding sequence is TGCAGTGTTCCTCTAGCGGGGGGAGATACGCAGTATTTT. Residues: CSVPLAGGDTQYF.

This clonotype ranks as large. J is TRBJ2-7 and V is TRBV2; D possibly corresponds to TRBD1 (5 bases). The CDR3 is 13 residues long. Germline lookup yields CDR1 SNHLY and CDR2 FYNNEI. The V end lost 3 bases, the J end lost 5 bases, and 11 bases lay between the germline ends. CDR3 sequence (DNA): TGTGCCAGCAGTGAGATTTGGGGCCACGAGCAGTACTTC. It specifies CASSEIWGHEQYF.

The gene calls are TRBV20-1 and TRBJ2-3; D may be TRBD1 (5 bases). The CDR3 runs 13 residues. V gave up 6 bases and J gave up 2 bases, with 12 bases separating them. Germline V lookup: CDR1 DFQATT, CDR2 SNEGSKA (reference sequence). The CDR3, as DNA: TGCAGTGCCCGGTGGGGCATCACAGATACGCAGTATTTT. It specifies CSARWGITDTQYF.

This clonotype has only a few counts. This rearrangement joins TRBV7-2 to TRBJ2-5; D not resolved. Germline CDR1 is SGHTA and CDR2 is FQGNSA. Trimming took 1 base from V and 2 from J, leaving 5 bases between them. This CDR3 is built from 13 residues. For the CDR3, the DNA is TGTGCCAGCAGCTTAGAGGTACAAGAGACCCAGTACTTC. Translation gives CASSLEVQETQYF.

The rearrangement links TRBV4-3 to TRBJ2-5, with D maybe TRBD2 (5 bases). V lost 2 bases and J lost 2, with 9 bases in between. CDR1 and CDR2 (germline): LGHNA, YSLEER. The CDR3 is 14 residues long. CDR3 DNA sequence: TGCGCCAGCAGCCAAACTAGGAAGCAAGAGACCCAGTACTTC. Translated, it gives CASSQTRKQETQYF.

The CDR3 region is CASSTTGGYNEQFF. Here the CDR3 DNA reads TGTGCCAGCAGTACCACAGGGGGCTACAATGAGCAGTTCTTC. This rearrangement joins TRBV6-1 to TRBJ2-1; 8 nucleotides agree with TRBD1. There are 14 residues in the CDR3. The ends lost 5 bases at V and 3 bases at J; junction bases unmatched: 3. CDR1 and CDR2 (germline): MNHNS, SASEGT.

This clonotype was counted between two and nine times. V is TRBV7-4 and J is TRBJ1-1; perhaps TRBD1 as D (5 bases). The germline CDR1 and CDR2 sequences are SGHVT and SQSDAQ. CDR3 length equals 16 residues. The V end lost 3 bases, the J end lost 1 base, and 15 bases lay between the germline ends. The CDR3 protein is CASSFSPHRQNTEAFF. The CDR3 region has the DNA TGTGCCAGCAGCTTCTCCCCCCACAGGCAGAACACTGAAGCTTTCTTT.

The sample holds a few counts of this clonotype. This sequence joins TRBV20-1 and TRBJ1-5; D not certain. The CDR3 consists of 13 residues. Germline CDR1 reads DFQATT; CDR2 reads SNEGSKA (reference sequence). The V end lost 3 bases, the J end lost 0 bases, and 6 bases lay between the germline ends. The CDR3 protein is CSARVDSNQPQHF. CDR3 in DNA: TGCAGTGCTAGGGTAGATAGCAATCAGCCCCAGCATTTT.

In this sample, this clonotype turned up a few times. V is TRBV19 and J is TRBJ1-1; no reliable D call. CDR3 length: 14 amino acids. Per germline, CDR1 LNHDA and CDR2 SQIVND (reference sequence). V was shortened by 6 bases and J by 7 bases, with 18 bases between the two germline ends. The CDR3 nucleotides read TGTGCCAGTAGGGACCCAGCTACAGAAATTGAAGCTTTCTTT. Its translation: CASRDPATEIEAFF.

The chain joins TRBV6-1 to TRBJ1-3; D may be TRBD1 (6 bases). CDR3 length: 14 residues. Germline-derived CDR1 and CDR2 are MNHNS and SASEGT. Deletions cut 2 bases from V and 8 bases from J, with 13 bases between. This chain's CDR3 is CASSEFGGADTIYF. The CDR3 nucleotides read TGTGCCAGCAGTGAATTCGGGGGGGCTGACACCATATATTTT.

The table lists this clonotype with a few counts. V and J are TRBV7-2 and TRBJ1-5; TRBD1 matches at 8 bases. This CDR3 has 14 residues. V shed 5 bases, J shed 6 bases, and the junction held 6 bases outside the gene matches. Germline V lookup: CDR1 SGHTA, CDR2 FQGNSA. CDR3 sequence reads: CASSPRGPSQPQHF. CDR3 DNA sequence: TGTGCCAGCAGCCCCAGGGGGCCTAGTCAGCCCCAGCATTTT.